Detailed here is one TCR beta chain. These data are taken from a study of CD8 T cells in Susac syndrome. The CDR3 has 15 amino acids. V lost 4 bases, J lost 0 bases, and 11 bases lay in between. Germline CDR1 and CDR2: SGDLS and YYNGEE. RNA in amounts of about 0.5 to 1 ug was reverse transcribed with random hexamers. TCRdb analysed the immunoSEQ multiplex PCR reads with MiXCR anew, one entry per CDR3 protein. The sample shows about 180,000 distinct CDR3 sequences, about 95% of them seen only once. This TCR derives from a human donor with Susac syndrome. Specimen: CD4+ T cells from PBMCs. The V gene is TRBV9, the J gene TRBJ2-1; TRBD2 might be the D (6 bases). The CDR3 region is CASSWDSISYNEQFF. The CDR3 coding sequence is TGTGCCAGCAGCTGGGACTCCATCTCCTACAATGAGCAGTTCTTC.